Below, one T cell receptor (beta chain) is given with its context. This entry is derived from a study of blood T cell repertoires in COVID-19. Overall study context: COVID-19 samples collected from the United States, Italy and Spain covered acute and convalescent phases. In each case, the material was cDNA or gDNA derived from T cells, B-cell-depleted T cells, or PBMCs.

Repertoires were generated with immunoSEQ multiplex PCR, while TCRdb's copy carries only in-frame clones and drops some. The table has roughly 500,000 clones, roughly 89% seen once; the top ten hold around 0.9%. The germline gives CDR1 SGHRS, CDR2 YFSETQ. V dropped 0 bases and J dropped 8 bases, with 6 bases sitting between them. There are 13 residues in the CDR3. The V call is TRBV5-1, the J call TRBJ1-6; D not resolved. The clonotype originates from a man between 18 and 29 years old with COVID-19, enrolled during active disease. Input material: peripheral blood. The CDR3 here is CASSLDGDSPLHF. The CDR3 nucleotides are TGCGCCAGCAGCTTGGACGGGGATTCACCCCTCCACTTT.